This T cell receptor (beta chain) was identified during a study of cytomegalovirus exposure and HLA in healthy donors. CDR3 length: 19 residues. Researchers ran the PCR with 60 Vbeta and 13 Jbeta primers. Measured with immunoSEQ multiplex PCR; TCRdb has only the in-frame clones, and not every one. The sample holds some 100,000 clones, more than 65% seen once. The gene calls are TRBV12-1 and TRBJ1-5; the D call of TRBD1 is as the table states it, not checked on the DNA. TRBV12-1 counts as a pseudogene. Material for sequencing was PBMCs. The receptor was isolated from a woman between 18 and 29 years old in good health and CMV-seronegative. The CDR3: CASSYPRTGGFVGYQPQHF. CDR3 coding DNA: TGTGCCAGCAGCTACCCCCGGACAGGGGGCTTCGTTGGGTATCAGCCCCAGCATTTT.